This T cell receptor (beta chain) appears in the sequencing data of a study of cytomegalovirus exposure and HLA in healthy donors. Background on the study: A previous analysis identified approximately 120 million unique TCR beta sequences derived from around 200 million T cells. Study results and caveats: Presence/absence analyses assumed roughly uniform sequencing depth across donors, which may not hold. Only CMV serostatus was available as immune exposure information.

Worth noting for this clone: Its antigen is unknown.

Germline CDR1 and CDR2: MNHEY and SVGAGI. The CDR3 has 16 amino acids. The germline V and J ends were trimmed by 1 base and 1 base, with 8 bases remaining between them. Primers for the PCR totalled 60 Vbeta and 13 Jbeta. The method was immunoSEQ multiplex PCR; TCRdb's version includes in-frame clones alone and lacks a portion of them. The data hold approximately 250,000 clones, with about 85% observed a single time. The TCR was taken from a girl aged 2 to 10 in good health and CMV-seronegative. The chain joins TRBV6-5 to TRBJ1-6, with D perhaps TRBD1 (5 bases). The specimen was PBMCs. The CDR3 nucleotides read TGTGCCAGCAGTTACTGGGGCAGATCCTATAATTCACCCCTCCACTTT. Its protein product is CASSYWGRSYNSPLHF.